This entry concerns a single T cell receptor beta chain. The data belong to a study of T cell responses to AZD1222 COVID-19 vaccine. Trimming removed 3 bases at V and 7 bases at J, with 15 bases between. Germline CDR1 and CDR2: GTSNPN and SVGIG (reference sequence). The length of the CDR3 is 14 residues. Sequencing used immunoSEQ multiplex PCR; TCRdb keeps in-frame clones, though not all of them. The sample shows around 130,000 clones, roughly 87% of them seen only once. The clonotype originates from an adult who received the AZD1222 COVID-19 vaccine. The rearrangement joins TRBV30 to TRBJ2-2; D ambiguous. The starting material was peripheral blood, obtained 28 days after the second AZD1222 dose. The CDR3 DNA reads TGTGCCTGGAGCCCAACTTCCCCGCTCGGGGAGCTGTTTTTT. Encoded protein: CAWSPTSPLGELFF.